This entry concerns a single TCR beta chain. These data belong to a study of early T cells in non-severe SARS-CoV-2 infection. CDR1 SQVTM and CDR2 ANQGSEA come from the germline V gene. Trimming took off 4 bases at V and 5 bases at J, with 14 bases between the two ends. The CDR3 has 13 amino acids. Unique molecular identifiers were added to individual cDNA molecules. TCRdb independently ran MiXCR on the 5' RACE reads; one entry per CDR3 protein. The sample comprises fewer than 85,000 distinct CDR3 sequences, approximately 14% of which are singletons, and about 4% rests with the top ten. J is TRBJ1-2 and V is TRBV29-1; the D gene is possibly TRBD1 (6 bases). Sequencing was performed on whole blood, taken at baseline. The sequence was collected from an adult who was a healthcare worker with PCR-confirmed SARS-CoV-2 infection or an uninfected control (not recorded which). In DNA form, the CDR3 reads TGCAGCGTTGCCGGGGGGCTGGGGTATGGCTACACCTTC. Translating it yields CSVAGGLGYGYTF.